A selection of T cell receptor beta chains follows, all from one sample in a study of CD8 T cells in ankylosing spondylitis. TCRdb re-called the 5' RACE reads with MiXCR, one entry per CDR3 protein. The profile shows under 250,000 distinct CDR3 sequences, around 24% of them singletons. Sequenced material: blood, either unsorted or a sorted T cell fraction (not recorded which). The receptors originated from a male donor with ankylosing spondylitis or in good health (not recorded which). Each CDR3 is given with its conserved first and last residue. Fields, in order: V gene, clone size, J gene, D gene, CDR3 DNA, CDR3 protein. The D gene is left open where the match is weak. The size field is filled for only some rows; it gives once, few, many or a size class.

V: TRBV9
size: -
J: TRBJ1-1
D: TRBD1
DNA: TGTGCCAGCAGCGTGGGGACAGGGACGAACACTGAAGCTTTCTTT
CDR3: CASSVGTGTNTEAFF

V: TRBV29-1
size: few
J: TRBJ1-2
D: TRBD1
DNA: TGCAGCGTTGGTCAGGGGGCGGATGGCTACACCTTC
CDR3: CSVGQGADGYTF

V: TRBV20-1
size: -
J: TRBJ1-5
D: -
DNA: TGCAGTGCTAGAGGAGACCCCAATCAGCCCCAGCATTTT
CDR3: CSARGDPNQPQHF

V: TRBV20-1
size: many
J: TRBJ1-6
D: -
DNA: TGCAGTGCTTATTTTGACGGGTATAATTCACCCCTCCACTTT
CDR3: CSAYFDGYNSPLHF

V: TRBV20-1
size: many
J: TRBJ1-6
D: -
DNA: TGCAGTGCTCAAACACGGACGGGGCCTCCCCTCCACTTT
CDR3: CSAQTRTGPPLHF

V: TRBV15
size: few
J: TRBJ2-7
D: TRBD1
DNA: TGTGCCACCAGCAGAGAGGACAGGGCGGTCTCCTACGAGCAGTACTTC
CDR3: CATSREDRAVSYEQYF

V: TRBV6-2/TRBV6-3
size: many
J: TRBJ1-1
D: -
DNA: TGTGCCAGCACCCGGGGGACTGAAGCTTTCTTT
CDR3: CASTRGTEAFF

V: TRBV9
size: many
J: TRBJ2-2
D: TRBD2
DNA: TGTGCCAGCAGCGTAGGATTAGCGGGAGATGCCGGGGAGCTGTTTTTT
CDR3: CASSVGLAGDAGELFF

V: TRBV2
size: many
J: TRBJ2-1
D: TRBD1
DNA: TGTGCCAGCAGCACAGGACAGGGCCACAATGAGCAGTTCTTC
CDR3: CASSTGQGHNEQFF

V: TRBV20-1
size: many
J: TRBJ2-7
D: -
DNA: TGCAGTGCTAGAGTTGTAACAAGCTCCTACGAGCAGTACTTC
CDR3: CSARVVTSSYEQYF

V: TRBV29-1
size: -
J: TRBJ1-5
D: TRBD1
DNA: TGCAGCGTAGCGGACAGGTTGGATCAGCCCCAGCATTTT
CDR3: CSVADRLDQPQHF

V: TRBV7-6
size: -
J: TRBJ2-7
D: -
DNA: TGTGCCAGCAGCCCTAGGACGATAAGCTCCTACGAGCAGTACTTC
CDR3: CASSPRTISSYEQYF

V: TRBV7-2
size: -
J: TRBJ2-3
D: -
DNA: TGTGCCAGCAGCTTAGTTGTCTCCTCGTACACAGATACGCAGTATTTT
CDR3: CASSLVVSSYTDTQYF

V: TRBV5-1
size: -
J: TRBJ2-7
D: TRBD2
DNA: TGCGCCAGCAGCTTACTAGCGGGAGCCGACGAGCAGTACTTC
CDR3: CASSLLAGADEQYF

V: TRBV20-1
size: -
J: TRBJ2-1
D: -
DNA: TGCAGTGCTAGAGATGGAGCATCCTACAATGAGCAGTTCTTC
CDR3: CSARDGASYNEQFF

V: TRBV5-6
size: -
J: TRBJ2-4
D: -
DNA: TGTGCCAGCAGCTTGGAAGGGAACATTCAGTACTTC
CDR3: CASSLEGNIQYF

V: TRBV20-1
size: -
J: TRBJ2-3
D: -
DNA: TGCAGTGCTAGAAGGGGACCCACAGATACGCAGTATTTT
CDR3: CSARRGPTDTQYF

V: TRBV11-2
size: many
J: TRBJ2-7
D: TRBD1
DNA: TGTGCCAGCAGCGCCCGGACAGGCGCACACTACGAGCAGTACTTC
CDR3: CASSARTGAHYEQYF

V: TRBV6-2/TRBV6-3
size: many
J: TRBJ1-5
D: TRBD1
DNA: TGTGCCAGCAGTCCCAGGGGGCGAGGCAATCAGCCCCAGCATTTT
CDR3: CASSPRGRGNQPQHF

V: TRBV20-1
size: many
J: TRBJ2-3
D: TRBD2
DNA: TGCAGTGCCACCGGAAACGTGGGCGGGAGGGCCAGCACAGATACGCAGTATTTT
CDR3: CSATGNVGGRASTDTQYF

V: TRBV20-1
size: -
J: TRBJ1-2
D: TRBD1
DNA: TGCAGTGCCAACTCGGGGACAGCAACTAACTATGGCTACACCTTC
CDR3: CSANSGTATNYGYTF

V: TRBV29-1
size: -
J: TRBJ1-5
D: -
DNA: TGCAGCGTTGTGTACAGGGTGGCACGGCCCCAGCATTTT
CDR3: CSVVYRVARPQHF

V: TRBV12-3/TRBV12-4
size: -
J: TRBJ1-1
D: -
DNA: TGTGCCAGCAGTTTTAGGGGGGGGGGCACTGAAGCTTTCTTT
CDR3: CASSFRGGGTEAFF

V: TRBV7-2
size: many
J: TRBJ1-1
D: -
DNA: TGTGCCAGCAGCCCGCCCCCGAACACTGAAGCTTTCTTT
CDR3: CASSPPPNTEAFF

V: TRBV27
size: few
J: TRBJ2-1
D: -
DNA: TGTGCCAGCAGTCCGGGACTGGTGAACAATGAGCAGTTCTTC
CDR3: CASSPGLVNNEQFF

V: TRBV5-6
size: once
J: TRBJ2-1
D: TRBD2
DNA: TGTGCCAGCAGCTTTAGCGGGAGGGCGCTGTTCTTC
CDR3: CASSFSGRALFF

V: TRBV12-3/TRBV12-4
size: few
J: TRBJ2-7
D: -
DNA: TGTGCCAGCACCCTCGGGCATTCCTACGAGCAGTACTTC
CDR3: CASTLGHSYEQYF

V: TRBV9
size: many
J: TRBJ2-5
D: -
DNA: TGTGCCAGCAGCGTCCAGTCGATGGAGACCCAGTACTTC
CDR3: CASSVQSMETQYF

V: TRBV6-5
size: -
J: TRBJ2-3
D: TRBD2
DNA: TGTGCCAGCAGTTTACAGCGGGAGGGCACAGATACGCAGTATTTT
CDR3: CASSLQREGTDTQYF

V: TRBV5-1
size: many
J: TRBJ2-1
D: TRBD1
DNA: TGCGCCAGCAGCTTGGCCGGGACAGCGCACGACAATGAGCAGTTCTTC
CDR3: CASSLAGTAHDNEQFF

V: TRBV6-5
size: few
J: TRBJ2-2
D: -
DNA: TGTGCCAGCAGTTACCTCGACCAGGGGGGCACCGGGGAGCTGTTTTTT
CDR3: CASSYLDQGGTGELFF

V: TRBV6-5
size: -
J: TRBJ1-1
D: -
DNA: TGTGCCAGCAGCCGCGAGGCGGGGGAAGCTTTCTTT
CDR3: CASSREAGEAFF

V: TRBV29-1
size: many
J: TRBJ1-1
D: -
DNA: TGCAGCGTTGTAAACATGGGGACAACGAACACTGAAGCTTTCTTT
CDR3: CSVVNMGTTNTEAFF

V: TRBV10-3
size: -
J: TRBJ1-1
D: -
DNA: TGTGCCATCAGTGAAGAGGGGAGCATGAACACTGAAGCTTTCTTT
CDR3: CAISEEGSMNTEAFF

V: TRBV6-5
size: many
J: TRBJ2-7
D: -
DNA: TGTGCTGCCGGGGAGATCTCCGAGCAGTACTTC
CDR3: CAAGEISEQYF

V: TRBV5-1
size: many
J: TRBJ2-1
D: -
DNA: TGCGCCAGCAGCTTGCGTACGACTATACCCTACAATGAGCAGTTCTTC
CDR3: CASSLRTTIPYNEQFF

V: TRBV7-3
size: many
J: TRBJ1-6
D: TRBD1
DNA: TGTGCCAGCAGCTCGACAGGGAATCCACCCCTCCACTTT
CDR3: CASSSTGNPPLHF

V: TRBV9
size: -
J: TRBJ2-1
D: TRBD2
DNA: TGTGCCAGCAGCGTTGATAGCGGGAGGGTTTACAATGAGCAGTTCTTC
CDR3: CASSVDSGRVYNEQFF

V: TRBV29-1
size: -
J: TRBJ2-5
D: -
DNA: TGCAGCGTCAATCAGGGACAAGAGACCCAGTACTTC
CDR3: CSVNQGQETQYF

V: TRBV19
size: -
J: TRBJ1-4
D: -
DNA: TGTGCCAGTAGTATTACCGGGACGGAGAATGAAAAACTGTTTTTT
CDR3: CASSITGTENEKLFF

V: TRBV20-1
size: many
J: TRBJ2-5
D: -
DNA: TGCAGCCAACGACCAGGGTACCAAGAGACCCAGTACTTC
CDR3: CSQRPGYQETQYF

V: TRBV3-1
size: many
J: TRBJ2-1
D: -
DNA: TGTGCCAGCAGCCCCCTAAGGGGCTTAGTGAACAATGAGCAGTTCTTC
CDR3: CASSPLRGLVNNEQFF

V: TRBV7-2
size: many
J: TRBJ1-5
D: -
DNA: TGTGCCAGCAGCTTTGGGGTTCCCAATCAGCCCCAGCATTTT
CDR3: CASSFGVPNQPQHF

V: TRBV20-1
size: few
J: TRBJ2-3
D: TRBD1
DNA: TGCAGTGCTACCCCGACAGGGGTAGTCACAGATACGCAGTATTTT
CDR3: CSATPTGVVTDTQYF

V: TRBV29-1
size: -
J: TRBJ2-1
D: TRBD2
DNA: TGCAGCGTCACCCGGGAGGCTAATGAGCAGTTCTTC
CDR3: CSVTREANEQFF

V: TRBV4-2
size: -
J: TRBJ2-5
D: -
DNA: TGTGCCAGCAGCCTAGGGAGCGGAGGGGGCCCCGAGACCCAGTACTTC
CDR3: CASSLGSGGGPETQYF

V: TRBV20-1
size: few
J: TRBJ1-1
D: -
DNA: TGCAGTGCTCCGGATGGGCAGAGGAACACTGAAGCTTTCTTT
CDR3: CSAPDGQRNTEAFF

V: TRBV3-1
size: many
J: TRBJ2-7
D: TRBD1
DNA: TGTGCCAGCAGCCAATCCCCGGGACAGAACTACGAGCAGTACTTC
CDR3: CASSQSPGQNYEQYF

V: TRBV12-3/TRBV12-4
size: few
J: TRBJ2-7
D: -
DNA: TGTGCCAGCAGCCCCCAGGCACCGAGCTCCTACGAGCAGTACTTC
CDR3: CASSPQAPSSYEQYF

V: TRBV5-4
size: many
J: TRBJ2-3
D: -
DNA: TGTGCCAGCAGCTTGGCTAGCACAGATACGCAGTATTTT
CDR3: CASSLASTDTQYF

V: TRBV7-6
size: few
J: TRBJ2-3
D: -
DNA: TGTGCCAGCAGCCCCCACACAGATACGCAGTATTTT
CDR3: CASSPHTDTQYF

V: TRBV29-1
size: -
J: TRBJ2-7
D: -
DNA: TGCAGCGTTGAGGGGGCTGCCTACGAGCAGTACTTC
CDR3: CSVEGAAYEQYF

V: TRBV4-3
size: many
J: TRBJ1-5
D: -
DNA: TGCGCCAGCAGCCAAGATTGGGAGAATAGCAATCAGCCCCAGCATTTT
CDR3: CASSQDWENSNQPQHF

V: TRBV29-1
size: many
J: TRBJ2-5
D: TRBD1
DNA: TGCAGCGTTGAAAGGGACAGGGGAGGGAAGACCCAGTACTTC
CDR3: CSVERDRGGKTQYF

V: TRBV20-1
size: -
J: TRBJ2-7
D: -
DNA: TGCAGTGCTAGAGATGGGGGCAGCTCCTACGAGCAGTACTTC
CDR3: CSARDGGSSYEQYF

V: TRBV29-1
size: -
J: TRBJ2-5
D: -
DNA: TGCAGCGTTCTGAAACAAGAGACCCAGTACTTC
CDR3: CSVLKQETQYF

V: TRBV7-9
size: -
J: TRBJ2-7
D: TRBD2
DNA: TGTGCCAGCAGCCCGACTAGCCCGGCCTACGAGCAGTACTTC
CDR3: CASSPTSPAYEQYF

V: TRBV20-1
size: -
J: TRBJ2-1
D: -
DNA: TGCAGTGCTGGGGGGAAAGCCCCCTACAATGAGCAGTTCTTC
CDR3: CSAGGKAPYNEQFF